This TCR beta chain was identified in a study of shared clonotypes between healthy human individuals. The CDR3 sequence is 14 residues long. Per the germline V gene, CDR1 is SGHVS and CDR2 is FNYEAQ. The V end was cut by 1 base, the J end by 9 bases, with 15 bases between. Repertoires were generated with immunoSEQ multiplex PCR, while TCRdb's copy carries only in-frame clones and drops some. The table has fewer than 2.5 million clones, 93% seen once. The sample consisted of naive CD4+ T cells from PBMCs. The subset is: CD45RA+ positively selected. This TCR came from a man aged 18 to 30 in good health. Some clones in this sample may be carry-over from other donors' samples. The V call is TRBV7-6, the J call TRBJ1-1, with TRBD1 as a possible D gene (6 bases). The CDR3 here is CASSLEVGALKAFF. CDR3 nucleotides: TGTGCCAGCAGCTTAGAGGTGGGGGCGTTAAAAGCTTTCTTT.